This T cell receptor beta chain was captured by sequencing in a study of technical replicates of blood from several donors. CDR1 MDHEN and CDR2 SYDVKM come from the germline V gene. The CDR3 runs to 15 residues. Trimming removed 8 bases at V and 1 base at J, with 17 bases between. The protocol was immunoSEQ multiplex PCR, while the TCRdb copy is restricted to in-frame clones and leaves out a portion. The sample has around 71,000 clones; around nine tenths are singletons. This chain connects TRBV28 to TRBJ1-1; D possibly corresponds to TRBD1 (5 bases). Sequenced sample: T cells isolated from PBMCs. The receptor was derived from a human donor in good health. CDR3: CASRQEGLPNTEAFF. CDR3 nucleotide sequence: TGTGCCAGCCGGCAGGAGGGACTGCCGAACACTGAAGCTTTCTTT.